The 26 T cell receptor beta chains given below trace back to one sample, sequenced in a study of cytomegalovirus exposure and HLA in healthy donors. It was with 60 Vbeta and 13 Jbeta primers that the PCR ran. Assay: immunoSEQ multiplex PCR; the TCRdb copy retains only in-frame clones and omits some. Of under 200,000 clones in the sample, 82% were seen once. The specimen was PBMCs. All receptors derive from a girl between 10 and 17 years old in good health and CMV-seropositive.

This chain joins TRBV5-1 and TRBJ1-1; tentative D call: TRBD1 (6 bases). CDR1 is SGHRS, CDR2 YFSETQ, per germline. The CDR3 has 17 amino acids. V was shortened by 0 bases and J by 1 base, with 16 bases between the two germline ends. CDR3 residues: CASSLAVSGTRNTEAFF. In DNA form, the CDR3 reads TGCGCCAGCAGCTTGGCTGTGTCGGGGACACGGAACACTGAAGCTTTCTTT.

The rearrangement links TRBV6-4 to TRBJ2-1, with 16 positions matching TRBD2. The CDR3 totals 18 residues. The V gene end was trimmed by 5 bases and the J gene end by 7 bases; junction bases not matched to a gene: 11. The germline V gene encodes CDR1 MRHNA and CDR2 SNTAGT. CDR3 coding DNA: TGTGCCAGCAGTCCGGGACTAGCGGGAGGGCCGGTTTATAATGAGCAGTTCTTC. This codes for CASSPGLAGGPVYNEQFF.

The genes are TRBV5-4 and TRBJ1-4, with D unclear. CDR1 and CDR2 from the germline V gene are SGHNT and YYREEE (reference sequence). Trimming shortened V by 1 base and J by 4 bases, and 5 bases separated the two germline ends. The CDR3 runs 13 residues. CDR3 residues: CASSLTGNEKLFF. The CDR3 nucleotides read TGTGCCAGCAGCTTGACGGGTAATGAAAAACTGTTTTTT. Together with reference TRBV5-4 and TRBJ1-4, the CDR3 gives the full variable domain: ETGVTQSPTHLIKTRGQQVTLRCSSQSGHNTVSWYQQALGQGPQFIFQYYREEENGRGNFPPRFSGLQFPNYSSELNVNALELDDSALYLCASSLTGNEKLFFGSGTQLSVL.

J is TRBJ2-1 and V is TRBV29-1; D is undetermined. The germline V gene encodes CDR1 SQVTM and CDR2 ANQGSEA. The CDR3 has 15 residues. V lost 3 bases and J 6 bases, leaving 18 bases between the germline ends. The chain's CDR3 is CSVETPLGSFNEQFF. CDR3 DNA: TGCAGCGTTGAGACTCCCCTCGGAAGTTTCAATGAGCAGTTCTTC.

In regard to this clone: Sequence at one end of the junction differs from germline and may be a read error. The rearrangement uses TRBV10-1 and TRBJ1-4; D is possibly TRBD1 (5 bases). The CDR3 spans 12 residues. Germline V gives CDR1 WNHNN, CDR2 SYGVQD (reference sequence). The CDR3 reads CASSDQGEKLLF. Here the CDR3 DNA reads TGCGCCAGCAGTGATCAGGGCGAAAAACTGCTTTTT.

The J gene is TRBJ1-2, the V gene TRBV7-3, with a possible D match to TRBD1 (6 bases). The CDR3 length is 13 residues. Trimming cost V 2 bases and J 4 bases, with 8 bases left between them. Germline V gives CDR1 SGHTA, CDR2 FQGTGA. The DNA for the CDR3 is TGTGCCAGCAGCTTACCGGACAGCTATGGCTACACCTTC. Amino acids: CASSLPDSYGYTF.

The chain joins TRBV11-3 to TRBJ2-1, with D maybe TRBD1 (6 bases). Trimming took off 3 bases at V and 1 base at J, with 19 bases between the two ends. The CDR3 extends over 18 amino acids. Germline V gives CDR1 SGHNT, CDR2 YENEEA. CDR3 loop: CASSFQFTQGTSYNEQFF. For the CDR3, the DNA is TGTGCCAGCAGCTTTCAATTTACACAGGGTACGTCCTACAATGAGCAGTTCTTC.

In this sample, this clone turned up a few times. The chain carries TRBV27 and TRBJ2-3; D unresolved. The CDR3 length is 13 residues. The ends were cut back, 7 bases at V and 1 base at J, with 9 bases in the middle. Germline CDR1 and CDR2: MNHEY and SMNVEV (reference sequence). CDR3 in amino acids: CASNPRGTDTQYF. CDR3 bases: TGTGCCAGCAACCCCCGGGGCACAGATACGCAGTATTTT.

V is TRBV4-3 and J is TRBJ2-2; 8 bases align to TRBD1. Germline lookup yields CDR1 LGHNA and CDR2 YSLEER. J lost 2 bases, V lost 4 bases, and 6 bases had no gene match. This CDR3 region has 16 residues. The CDR3 region has the DNA TGCGCCAGCAGCCCACAACAGGGGGGTAACACCGGGGAGCTGTTTTTT. It codes for CASSPQQGGNTGELFF.

This chain uses TRBV6-5 with TRBJ2-3; perhaps TRBD2 as D (7 bases). The CDR3 runs to 14 residues. The germline V gene has CDR1 MNHEY and CDR2 SVGAGI. V shed 5 bases and J shed 2 bases, with 11 bases lying between them. CDR3 in amino acids: CASSRGGNTDTQYF. The CDR3 bases are TGTGCCAGCAGTCGCGGGGGCAACACAGATACGCAGTATTTT.

The rearrangement joins TRBV30 to TRBJ2-7; TRBD2 agrees at 7 bases. With V trimmed by 0 bases and J by 7 bases, 3 bases remained unmatched. Germline CDR1 GTSNPN, CDR2 SVGIG (reference sequence). The CDR3 has 12 amino acids. The CDR3 DNA sequence: TGTGCCTGGAGTGTACTCGGGGGGGAGCAGTACTTC. Translation gives CAWSVLGGEQYF.

This chain links TRBV21-1 with TRBJ2-7; TRBD1 was called by the table and not checked on the DNA. TRBV21-1 is termed a pseudogene. The CDR3 is 16 residues long. CDR3 amino acids: CASMVPGDGQPYEQYF. The CDR3 DNA reads TGTGCCAGCATGGTCCCAGGGGATGGTCAACCCTACGAGCAGTACTTC.

The V call is TRBV25-1, the J call TRBJ1-1; TRBD1 aligns across 11 bases. The CDR3 loop spans 17 amino acids. V lost 3 bases to trimming and J lost 10 bases; unmatched junction nucleotides: 16. Germline CDR1 MGHDK, CDR2 SYGVNS. The chain's CDR3 is CASSDRGGRTGGLGAFF. The CDR3 DNA is TGTGCCAGCAGTGACCGAGGGGGGCGGACAGGGGGCCTTGGAGCTTTCTTT.

The V and J genes are TRBV19 and TRBJ1-1, with a tentative D call TRBD1 (5 bases). Germline V gives CDR1 LNHDA, CDR2 SQIVND (reference sequence). The V end was cut by 7 bases, the J end by 2 bases, with 14 bases between. The CDR3 runs to 14 residues. Written as DNA, the CDR3 is TGTGCCAGTATGGTCTGGACAAGAAACACTGAAGCTTTCTTT. Encoded protein: CASMVWTRNTEAFF.

The chain joins TRBV27 to TRBJ1-1; 10 bases are a match to TRBD1. The CDR3 has 18 residues. Germline CDR1 MNHEY, CDR2 SMNVEV (reference sequence). The J segment lost 11 bases and the V segment lost 6 bases, leaving 24 bases of the junction unmatched. The chain's CDR3 is CASSPAPSRQGARNWAFF. DNA of the CDR3: TGTGCCAGCAGCCCTGCACCCTCACGACAGGGGGCGAGGAATTGGGCTTTCTTT.

The chain uses TRBV5-1 and TRBJ1-4; D unresolved. Germline CDR1 is SGHRS and CDR2 is YFSETQ. The CDR3 loop spans 14 amino acids. The ends were cut back, 0 bases at V and 6 bases at J, with 9 bases in the middle. The CDR3 protein is CASSLGGADEKLFF. The DNA of the CDR3 is TGCGCCAGCAGCTTGGGGGGAGCTGATGAAAAACTGTTTTTT.

The chain uses TRBV5-8 and TRBJ2-2; TRBD2 is a possible D gene (6 bases). Between the trimmed V and J ends, which lost 6 bases and 4 bases, there was a span of 19 bases. This CDR3 contains 16 residues. Per germline, CDR1 SGHTS and CDR2 YDEGEE. The DNA for the CDR3 is TGTGCCAGCACCCGGGACTTCCGACTTGGCACCGGGGAGCTGTTTTTT. This codes for CASTRDFRLGTGELFF.

The chain carries TRBV7-8 and TRBJ2-5; a weak D match, TRBD1 (6 bases). The CDR3 is made up of 15 amino acids. Germline CDR1 and CDR2: SGHVS and FQNEAQ. V was cut by 5 bases and J by 7 bases, with 20 bases left in between. CDR3: CASSLMDSALLTQYF. The CDR3 coding sequence is TGTGCCAGCAGCCTCATGGACAGCGCCCTTTTGACCCAGTACTTC.

J is TRBJ2-5 and V is TRBV27; D might be TRBD1 (6 bases). The CDR3 covers 13 residues. Germline CDR1 reads MNHEY; CDR2 reads SMNVEV (reference sequence). Trimming stripped 2 bases from V and 2 bases from J, with 6 bases between. The DNA of the CDR3 is TGTGCCAGCAGTTTAGGACAGCAAGAGACCCAGTACTTC. This encodes CASSLGQQETQYF.

V and J are TRBV28 and TRBJ1-1; D possibly corresponds to TRBD1 (5 bases). Germline V lookup: CDR1 MDHEN, CDR2 SYDVKM. V lost 3 bases and J lost 1, with 18 bases in between. There are 17 residues in the CDR3. As DNA, the CDR3 is TGTGCCAGCAGTTTTCTGGGAGGGGATGCGGGGAACACTGAAGCTTTCTTT. Its translation is CASSFLGGDAGNTEAFF.

This rearrangement joins TRBV29-1 to TRBJ2-2; TRBD1 aligns across 9 bases. V shed 5 bases, J shed 5 bases, and the junction held 12 bases outside the gene matches. Germline V gives CDR1 SQVTM, CDR2 ANQGSEA. The CDR3 sequence is 16 residues long. As DNA, the CDR3 is TGCAGCGTTTCTAAAACAGGGGGCGCCCGGACCGGGGAGCTGTTTTTT. This translates into CSVSKTGGARTGELFF.

This clone was observed a handful of times. The genes are TRBV6-5 and TRBJ2-7; maybe TRBD1 (5 bases). Germline CDR1 reads MNHEY; CDR2 reads SVGAGI. V was cut by 1 base and J by 2 bases, with 12 bases left in between. This CDR3 has 15 residues. CDR3 sequence reads: CASSYFSDTAYEQYF. The DNA of the CDR3 is TGTGCCAGCAGTTACTTTTCGGACACCGCCTACGAGCAGTACTTC.

This sequence joins TRBV5-1 and TRBJ2-7; 13 nucleotides align to TRBD2. There are 17 residues in the CDR3. Germline V gene sequence: CDR1 SGHRS, CDR2 YFSETQ. With 3 bases clipped from V and 6 bases from J, the junction kept 12 bases outside the gene matches. DNA for the CDR3: TGCGCCAGCAGCTCCGGACTAGCGGGAGATTTGTCCCGCGAGCAGTACTTC. Residues: CASSSGLAGDLSREQYF. The full variable domain, completed using reference TRBV5-1 and TRBJ2-7, is KAGVTQTPRYLIKTRGQQVTLSCSPISGHRSVSWYQQTPGQGLQFLFEYFSETQRNKGNFPGRFSGRQFSNSRSEMNVSTLELGDSALYLCASSSGLAGDLSREQYFGPGTRLTVT.

This rearrangement joins TRBV4-3 to TRBJ2-7; a weak D match, TRBD2 (6 bases). Per the germline V gene, CDR1 is LGHNA and CDR2 is YSLEER. This CDR3 has 15 residues. The V end lost 0 bases, the J end lost 3 bases, and 12 bases lay between the germline ends. The chain's CDR3 is CASSQDWGDGYEQYF. In nucleotides, the CDR3 is TGCGCCAGCAGCCAAGATTGGGGGGATGGCTACGAGCAGTACTTC.

The CDR3 loop reads CASSLGGTNTEAFF. CDR3 nucleotides: TGTGCCAGCAGCCTAGGGGGCACGAACACTGAAGCTTTCTTT. The chain employs TRBV6-6 and TRBJ1-1, with TRBD1 identical over 7 bases. The V segment lost 6 bases and the J segment 1 base; nucleotides outside the gene matches: 5. The germline V gene has CDR1 MNHNY and CDR2 SVGAGI (reference sequence). The CDR3 is made up of 14 amino acids.

This clone was recorded once. The gene calls are TRBV30 and TRBJ2-2, with a possible D match to TRBD1 (5 bases). In germline, CDR1 is GTSNPN, CDR2 SVGIG (reference sequence). The CDR3 sequence is 12 residues long. The V gene lost 4 bases and the J gene lost 4 bases, with 7 bases spanning the gap. The CDR3 DNA reads as TGTGCCTGGATCAGGGTCACCGGGGAGCTGTTTTTT. Its translation is CAWIRVTGELFF.